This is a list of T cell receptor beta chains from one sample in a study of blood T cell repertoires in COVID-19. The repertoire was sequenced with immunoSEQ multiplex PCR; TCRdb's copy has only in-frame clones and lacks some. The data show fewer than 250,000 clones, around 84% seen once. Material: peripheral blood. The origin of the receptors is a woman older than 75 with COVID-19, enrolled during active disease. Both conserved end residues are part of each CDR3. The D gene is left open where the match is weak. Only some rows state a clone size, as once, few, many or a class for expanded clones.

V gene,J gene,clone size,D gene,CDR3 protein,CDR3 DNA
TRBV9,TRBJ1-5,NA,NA,CASSVGHYQPQHF,TGTGCCAGCAGCGTGGGACACTATCAGCCCCAGCATTTT
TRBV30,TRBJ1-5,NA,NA,CAWSRAGSQTGPQHF,TGTGCCTGGAGTCGAGCCGGGTCCCAGACGGGGCCCCAGCATTTT
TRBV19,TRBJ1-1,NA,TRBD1,CASSPGQGALNTEAFF,TGTGCCAGTAGTCCGGGACAGGGGGCCCTGAACACTGAAGCTTTCTTT
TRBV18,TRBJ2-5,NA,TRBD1,CASSPLTGGQETQYF,TGTGCCAGCTCGCCGCTGACAGGGGGGCAAGAGACCCAGTACTTC
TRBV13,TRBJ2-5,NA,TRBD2,CASSWTSGGAFVETQYF,TGTGCCAGCAGCTGGACTAGCGGGGGGGCATTTGTGGAGACCCAGTACTTC
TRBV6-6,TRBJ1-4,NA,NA,CASSYSGREREKLFF,TGTGCCAGCAGTTACTCTGGACGGGAGAGAGAAAAACTGTTTTTT
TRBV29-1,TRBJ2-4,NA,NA,CSAPAHDRQAKNIQYF,TGCAGCGCCCCAGCTCATGACAGGCAAGCCAAAAACATTCAGTACTTC
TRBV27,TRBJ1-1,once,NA,CASSPGSTEAFF,TGTGCCAGCAGCCCCGGTAGCACTGAAGCTTTCTTT
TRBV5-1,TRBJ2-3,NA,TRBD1,CASSPTGGAMTDTQYF,TGCGCCAGCAGCCCGACAGGGGGCGCAATGACAGATACGCAGTATTTT
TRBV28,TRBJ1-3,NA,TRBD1,CASSTGQLRNTIYF,TGTGCCAGCAGCACGGGACAGTTAAGAAACACCATATATTTT
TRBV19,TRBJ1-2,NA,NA,CASSIDGRGNDGYTF,TGTGCCAGTAGTATAGACGGCAGGGGTAACGATGGCTACACCTTC